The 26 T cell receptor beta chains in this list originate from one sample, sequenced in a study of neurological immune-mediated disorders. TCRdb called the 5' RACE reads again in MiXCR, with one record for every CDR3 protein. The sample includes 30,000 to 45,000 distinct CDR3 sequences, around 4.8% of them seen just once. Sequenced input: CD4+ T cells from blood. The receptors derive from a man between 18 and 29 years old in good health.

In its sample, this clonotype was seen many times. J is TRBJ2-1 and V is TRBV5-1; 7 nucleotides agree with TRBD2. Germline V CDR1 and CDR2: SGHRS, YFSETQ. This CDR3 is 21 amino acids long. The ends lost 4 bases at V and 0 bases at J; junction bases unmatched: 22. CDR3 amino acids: CASSPGGPSGSPTSSYNEQFF. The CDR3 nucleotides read TGCGCCAGCAGCCCTGGGGGTCCTAGCGGATCACCGACGAGCTCCTACAATGAGCAGTTCTTC.

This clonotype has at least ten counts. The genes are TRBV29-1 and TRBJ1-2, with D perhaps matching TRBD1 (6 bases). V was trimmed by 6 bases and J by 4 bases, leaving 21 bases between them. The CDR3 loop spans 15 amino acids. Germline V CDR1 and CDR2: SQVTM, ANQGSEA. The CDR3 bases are TGCAGCGTGGGGGGGCAGGGTTGGAGTAGCTATGGCTACACCTTC. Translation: CSVGGQGWSSYGYTF.

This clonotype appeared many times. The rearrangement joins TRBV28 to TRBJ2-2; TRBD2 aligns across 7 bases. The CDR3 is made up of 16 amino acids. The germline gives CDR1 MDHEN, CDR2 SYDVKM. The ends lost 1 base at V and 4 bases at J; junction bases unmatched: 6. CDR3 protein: CASSLSSSGATGELFF. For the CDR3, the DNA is TGTGCCAGCAGTTTATCTTCTAGCGGAGCCACCGGGGAGCTGTTTTTT.

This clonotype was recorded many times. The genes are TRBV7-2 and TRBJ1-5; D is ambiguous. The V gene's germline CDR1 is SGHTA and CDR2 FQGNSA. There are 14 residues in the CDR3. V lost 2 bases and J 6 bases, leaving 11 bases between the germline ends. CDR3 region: CASSLLGVSQPQHF. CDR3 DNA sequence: TGTGCCAGCAGCTTACTCGGGGTTAGTCAGCCCCAGCATTTT.

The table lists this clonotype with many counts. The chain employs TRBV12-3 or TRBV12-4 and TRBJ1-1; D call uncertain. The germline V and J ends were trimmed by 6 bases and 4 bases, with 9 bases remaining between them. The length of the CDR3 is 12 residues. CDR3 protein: CASSQGPTEAFF. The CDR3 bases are TGTGCCAGCAGCCAAGGGCCCACTGAAGCTTTCTTT.

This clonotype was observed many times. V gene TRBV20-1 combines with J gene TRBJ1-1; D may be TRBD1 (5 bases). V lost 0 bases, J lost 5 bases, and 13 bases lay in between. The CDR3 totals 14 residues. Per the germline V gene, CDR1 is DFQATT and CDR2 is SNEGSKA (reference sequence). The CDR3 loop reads CSAREGGARTEAFF. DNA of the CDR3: TGCAGTGCTAGAGAGGGCGGGGCTCGGACTGAAGCTTTCTTT.

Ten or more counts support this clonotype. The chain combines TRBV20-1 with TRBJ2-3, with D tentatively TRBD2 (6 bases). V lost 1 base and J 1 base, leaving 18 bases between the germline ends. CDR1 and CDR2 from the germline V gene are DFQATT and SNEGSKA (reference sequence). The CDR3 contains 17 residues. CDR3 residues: CSARGSLGLFRTDTQYF. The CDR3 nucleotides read TGCAGTGCTAGAGGATCCTTGGGACTCTTCCGCACAGATACGCAGTATTTT.

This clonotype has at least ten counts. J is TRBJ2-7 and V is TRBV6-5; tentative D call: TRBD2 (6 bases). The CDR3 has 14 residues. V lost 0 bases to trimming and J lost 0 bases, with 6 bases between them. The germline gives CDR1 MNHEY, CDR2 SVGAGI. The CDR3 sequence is CASSYSGGSYEQYF. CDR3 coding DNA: TGTGCCAGCAGTTACTCCGGGGGCTCCTACGAGCAGTACTTC.

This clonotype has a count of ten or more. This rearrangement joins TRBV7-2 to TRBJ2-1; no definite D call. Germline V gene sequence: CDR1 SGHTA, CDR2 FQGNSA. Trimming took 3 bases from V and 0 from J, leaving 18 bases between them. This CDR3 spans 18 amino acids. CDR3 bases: TGTGCCAGCAGCTTCATCACTGGGCGCCCTAGCTCCTACAATGAGCAGTTCTTC. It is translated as CASSFITGRPSSYNEQFF.

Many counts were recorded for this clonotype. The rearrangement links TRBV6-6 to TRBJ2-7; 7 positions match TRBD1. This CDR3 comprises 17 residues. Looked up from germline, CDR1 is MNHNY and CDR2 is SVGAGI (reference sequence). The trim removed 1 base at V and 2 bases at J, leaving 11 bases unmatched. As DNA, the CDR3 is TGTGCCAGCAGTTACTACCGGCGGCAGGGGGTCACCTACGAGCAGTACTTC. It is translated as CASSYYRRQGVTYEQYF.

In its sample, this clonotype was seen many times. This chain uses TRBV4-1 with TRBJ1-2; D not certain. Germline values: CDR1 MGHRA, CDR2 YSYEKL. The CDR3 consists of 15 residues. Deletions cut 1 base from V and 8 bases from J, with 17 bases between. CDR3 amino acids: CASSQVPHRLRGYTF. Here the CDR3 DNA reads TGCGCCAGCAGCCAAGTACCCCACCGCCTGAGGGGCTACACCTTC.

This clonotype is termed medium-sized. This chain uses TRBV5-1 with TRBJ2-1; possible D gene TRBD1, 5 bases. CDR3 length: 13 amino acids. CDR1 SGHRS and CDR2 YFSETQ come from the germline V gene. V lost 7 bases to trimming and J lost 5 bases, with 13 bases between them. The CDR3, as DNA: TGCGCCAGCTCCCCCCAGGGCGACAATGAGCAGTTCTTC. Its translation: CASSPQGDNEQFF. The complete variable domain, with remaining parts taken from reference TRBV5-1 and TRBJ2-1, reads KAGVTQTPRYLIKTRGQQVTLSCSPISGHRSVSWYQQTPGQGLQFLFEYFSETQRNKGNFPGRFSGRQFSNSRSEMNVSTLELGDSALYLCASSPQGDNEQFFGPGTRLTVL.

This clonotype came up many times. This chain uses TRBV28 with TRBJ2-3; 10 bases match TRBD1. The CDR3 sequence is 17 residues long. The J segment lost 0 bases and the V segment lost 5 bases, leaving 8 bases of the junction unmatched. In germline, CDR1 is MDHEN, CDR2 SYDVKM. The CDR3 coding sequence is TGTGCCAGCAGTCCCCGGGACAGGGGTGGAAGCACAGATACGCAGTATTTT. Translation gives CASSPRDRGGSTDTQYF. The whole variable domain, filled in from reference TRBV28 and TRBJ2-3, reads DVKVTQSSRYLVKRTGEKVFLECVQDMDHENMFWYRQDPGLGLRLIYFSYDVKMKEKGDIPEGYSVSREKKERFSLILESASTNQTSMYLCASSPRDRGGSTDTQYFGPGTRLTVL.

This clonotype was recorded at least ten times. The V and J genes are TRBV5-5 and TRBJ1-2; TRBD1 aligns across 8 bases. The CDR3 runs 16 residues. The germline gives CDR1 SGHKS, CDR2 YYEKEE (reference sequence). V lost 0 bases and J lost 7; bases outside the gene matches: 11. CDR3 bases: TGTGCCAGCAGCTTGGATTCAAGGACAGGGCTGACTGGCTACACCTTC. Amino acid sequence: CASSLDSRTGLTGYTF.

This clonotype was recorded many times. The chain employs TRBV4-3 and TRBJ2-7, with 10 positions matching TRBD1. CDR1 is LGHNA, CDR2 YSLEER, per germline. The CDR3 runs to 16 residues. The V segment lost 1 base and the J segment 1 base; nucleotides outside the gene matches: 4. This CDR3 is CASSQAPGQGSYEQYF. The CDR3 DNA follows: TGCGCCAGCAGCCAAGCCCCGGGACAGGGGTCCTACGAGCAGTACTTC.

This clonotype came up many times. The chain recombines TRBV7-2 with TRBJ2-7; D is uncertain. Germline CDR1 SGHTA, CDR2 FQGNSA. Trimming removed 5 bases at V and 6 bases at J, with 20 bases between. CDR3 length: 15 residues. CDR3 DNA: TGTGCCAGCAGCCCCACCGGACCCCCCATCGGCGAGCAGTACTTC. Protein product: CASSPTGPPIGEQYF. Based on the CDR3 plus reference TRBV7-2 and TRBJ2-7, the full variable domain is GAGVSQSPSNKVTEKGKDVELRCDPISGHTALYWYRQSLGQGLEFLIYFQGNSAPDKSGLPSDRFSAERTGGSVSTLTIQRTQQEDSAVYLCASSPTGPPIGEQYFGPGTRLTVT.

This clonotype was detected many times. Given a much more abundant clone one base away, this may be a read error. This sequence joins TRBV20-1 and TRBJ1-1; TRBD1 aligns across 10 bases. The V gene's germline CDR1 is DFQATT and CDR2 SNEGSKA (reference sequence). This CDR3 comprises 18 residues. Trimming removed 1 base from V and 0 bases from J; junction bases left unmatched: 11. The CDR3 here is CSARVLTGGDGMNTEAFF. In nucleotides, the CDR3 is TGCAGTGCTAGAGTCCTGACAGGGGGCGATGGGATGAACACTGAAGCTTTCTTT.

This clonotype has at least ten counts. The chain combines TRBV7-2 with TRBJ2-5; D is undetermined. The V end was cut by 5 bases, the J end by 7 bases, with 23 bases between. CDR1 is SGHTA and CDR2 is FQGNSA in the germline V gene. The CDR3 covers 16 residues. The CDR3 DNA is TGTGCCAGCAGCGCCCTGGGCTTAGTAGCCAAGGGGACCCAGTACTTC. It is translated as CASSALGLVAKGTQYF.

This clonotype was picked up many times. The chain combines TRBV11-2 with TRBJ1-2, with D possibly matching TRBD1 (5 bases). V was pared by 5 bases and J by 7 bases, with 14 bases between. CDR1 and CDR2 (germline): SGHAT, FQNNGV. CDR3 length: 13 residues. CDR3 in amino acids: CASSRDWGIGYTF. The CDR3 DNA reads TGTGCCAGCAGCAGGGACTGGGGCATTGGCTACACCTTC.

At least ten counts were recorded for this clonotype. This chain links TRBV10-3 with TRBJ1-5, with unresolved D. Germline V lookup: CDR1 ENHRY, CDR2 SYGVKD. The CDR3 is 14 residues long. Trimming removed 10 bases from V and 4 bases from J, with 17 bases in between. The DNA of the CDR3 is TGTGCCACGATGAAGGGAGACCAAAATCAGCCCCAGCATTTT. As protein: CATMKGDQNQPQHF.

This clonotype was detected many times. The CDR3 DNA sequence: TGTGCCAGCAGCGTAGTCGAGGGGATCACTGAAGCTTTCTTT. It encodes CASSVVEGITEAFF. The chain recombines TRBV9 with TRBJ1-1, with D possibly matching TRBD1 (5 bases). Looked up from germline, CDR1 is SGDLS and CDR2 is YYNGEE. V was shortened by 0 bases and J by 4 bases, with 10 bases between the two germline ends. CDR3 size: 14 residues.

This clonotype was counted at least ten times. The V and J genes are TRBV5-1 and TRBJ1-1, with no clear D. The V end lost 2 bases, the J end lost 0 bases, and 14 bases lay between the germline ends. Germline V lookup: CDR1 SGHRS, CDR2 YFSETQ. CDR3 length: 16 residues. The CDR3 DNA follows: TGCGCCAGCAGCTTTAACGGCTACTTAATGAACACTGAAGCTTTCTTT. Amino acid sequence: CASSFNGYLMNTEAFF.

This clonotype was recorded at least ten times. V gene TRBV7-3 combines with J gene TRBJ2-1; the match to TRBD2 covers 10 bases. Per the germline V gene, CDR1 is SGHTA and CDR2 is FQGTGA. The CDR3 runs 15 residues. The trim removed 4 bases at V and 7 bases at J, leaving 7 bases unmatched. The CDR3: CASSWSGGAWNEQFF. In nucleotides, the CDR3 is TGTGCCAGCAGCTGGAGCGGGGGGGCGTGGAATGAGCAGTTCTTC.

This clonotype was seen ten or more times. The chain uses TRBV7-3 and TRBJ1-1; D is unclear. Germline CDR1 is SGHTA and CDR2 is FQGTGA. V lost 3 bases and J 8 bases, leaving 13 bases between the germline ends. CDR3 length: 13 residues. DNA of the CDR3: TGTGCCAGCAGCTTGGGGTTTCGAACCGAAGCTTTCTTT. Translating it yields CASSLGFRTEAFF.

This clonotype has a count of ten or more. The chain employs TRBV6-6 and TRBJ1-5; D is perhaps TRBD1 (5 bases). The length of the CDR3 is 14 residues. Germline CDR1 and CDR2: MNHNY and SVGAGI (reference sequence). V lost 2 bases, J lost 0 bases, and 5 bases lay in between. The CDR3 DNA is TGTGCCAGCAGTTACAGGGGTAGCAATCAGCCCCAGCATTTT. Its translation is CASSYRGSNQPQHF.

CDR3 region: CASSPGMSNTDTQYF. The CDR3 coding sequence is TGTGCCAGCAGTCCGGGGATGTCTAACACAGATACGCAGTATTTT. V is TRBV5-6 and J is TRBJ2-3; tentative D call: TRBD2 (5 bases). Trimming took off 5 bases at V and 2 bases at J, with 15 bases between the two ends. Germline V CDR1 and CDR2: SGHDT, YYEEEE. The CDR3 is 15 amino acids.